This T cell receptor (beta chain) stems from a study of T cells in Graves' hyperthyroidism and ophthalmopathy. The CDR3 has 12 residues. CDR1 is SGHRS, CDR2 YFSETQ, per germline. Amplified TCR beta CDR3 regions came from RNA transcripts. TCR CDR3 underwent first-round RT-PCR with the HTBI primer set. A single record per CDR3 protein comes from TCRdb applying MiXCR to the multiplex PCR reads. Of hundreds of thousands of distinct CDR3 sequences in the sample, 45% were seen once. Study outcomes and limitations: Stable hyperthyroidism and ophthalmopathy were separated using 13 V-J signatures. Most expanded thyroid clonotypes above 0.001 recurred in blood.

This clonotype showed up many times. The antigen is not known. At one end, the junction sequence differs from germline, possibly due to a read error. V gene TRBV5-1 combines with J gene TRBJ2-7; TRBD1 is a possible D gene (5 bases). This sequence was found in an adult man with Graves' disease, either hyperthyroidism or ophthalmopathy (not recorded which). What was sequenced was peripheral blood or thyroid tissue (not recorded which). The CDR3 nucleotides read TGTGCCAGCAGTCTCCAGGGCTACGAGCAGTACTTC. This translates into CASSLQGYEQYF.